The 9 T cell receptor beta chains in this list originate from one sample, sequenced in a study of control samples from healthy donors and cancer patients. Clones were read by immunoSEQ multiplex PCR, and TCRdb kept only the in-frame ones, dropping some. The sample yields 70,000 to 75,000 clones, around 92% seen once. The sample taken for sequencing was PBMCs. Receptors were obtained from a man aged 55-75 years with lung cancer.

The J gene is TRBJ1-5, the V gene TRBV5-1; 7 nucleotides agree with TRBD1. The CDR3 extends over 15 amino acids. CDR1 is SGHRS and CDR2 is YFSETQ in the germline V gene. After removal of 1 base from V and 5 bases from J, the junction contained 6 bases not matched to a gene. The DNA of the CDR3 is TGCGCCAGCAGCTTGACAGGGGATGAGGATCAGCCCCAGCATTTT. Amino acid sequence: CASSLTGDEDQPQHF.

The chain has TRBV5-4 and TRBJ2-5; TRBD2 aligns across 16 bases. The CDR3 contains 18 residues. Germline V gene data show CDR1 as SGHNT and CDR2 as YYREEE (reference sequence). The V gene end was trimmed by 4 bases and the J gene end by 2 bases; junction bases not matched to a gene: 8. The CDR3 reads CASSPGTSGGGLQETQYF. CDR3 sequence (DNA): TGTGCCAGCAGCCCAGGGACTAGCGGGGGGGGGCTTCAAGAGACCCAGTACTTC.

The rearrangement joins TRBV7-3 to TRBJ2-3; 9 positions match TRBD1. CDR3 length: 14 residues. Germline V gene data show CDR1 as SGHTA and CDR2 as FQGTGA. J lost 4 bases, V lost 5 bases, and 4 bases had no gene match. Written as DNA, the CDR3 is TGTGCCAGCAGCCCTCGGACAGGGGCAGATACGCAGTATTTT. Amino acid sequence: CASSPRTGADTQYF.

The CDR3 protein is CASRTGGTVGQYF. The DNA for the CDR3 is TGTGCCAGCAGGACAGGGGGGACTGTAGGGCAGTACTTC. The chain carries TRBV2 and TRBJ2-7; 9 bases match TRBD1. The J segment lost 9 bases and the V segment lost 6 bases, leaving 9 bases of the junction unmatched. This CDR3 region has 13 residues. Looked up from germline, CDR1 is SNHLY and CDR2 is FYNNEI.

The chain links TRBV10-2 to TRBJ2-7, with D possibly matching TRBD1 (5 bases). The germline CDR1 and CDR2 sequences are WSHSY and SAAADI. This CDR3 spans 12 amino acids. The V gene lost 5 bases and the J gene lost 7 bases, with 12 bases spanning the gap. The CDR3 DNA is TGCGCCAGCAGTCAAGGGTCAGGGGAGCAGTACGTC. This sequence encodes CASSQGSGEQYV.

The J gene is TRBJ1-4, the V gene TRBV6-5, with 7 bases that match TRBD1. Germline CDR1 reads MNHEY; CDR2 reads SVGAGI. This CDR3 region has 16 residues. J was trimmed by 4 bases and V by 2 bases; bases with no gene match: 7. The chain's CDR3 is CASSYGQGQINEKLFF. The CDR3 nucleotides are TGTGCCAGCAGTTACGGTCAGGGACAGATTAATGAAAAACTGTTTTTT.

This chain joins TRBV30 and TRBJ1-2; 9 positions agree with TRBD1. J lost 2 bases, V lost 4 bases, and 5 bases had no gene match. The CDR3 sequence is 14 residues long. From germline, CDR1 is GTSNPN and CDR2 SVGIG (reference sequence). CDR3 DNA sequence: TGTGCCTGGAAGAGGACAGGGGCCAACTATGGCTACACCTTC. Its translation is CAWKRTGANYGYTF.

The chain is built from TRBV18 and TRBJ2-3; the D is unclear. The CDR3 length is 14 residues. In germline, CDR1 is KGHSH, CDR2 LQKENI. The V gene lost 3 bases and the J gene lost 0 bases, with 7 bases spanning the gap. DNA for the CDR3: TGTGCCAGCTCACCGTCCTCTAGCACAGATACGCAGTATTTT. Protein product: CASSPSSSTDTQYF.

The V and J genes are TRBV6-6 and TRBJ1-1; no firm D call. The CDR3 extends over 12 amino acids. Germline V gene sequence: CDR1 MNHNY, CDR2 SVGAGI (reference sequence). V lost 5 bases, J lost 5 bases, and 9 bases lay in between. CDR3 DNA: TGTGCCAGCAGTATTTTAAGGACTGAAGCTTTCTTT. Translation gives CASSILRTEAFF.